Below are 8 T cell receptor beta chains sequenced from a single sample in a study of neurological immune-mediated disorders. TCRdb independently ran MiXCR on the 5' RACE reads; one entry per CDR3 protein. This table holds 20,000 to 25,000 distinct CDR3 sequences, less than 15% found once. Time point given: technical triplicate 1. Sequenced: CD4+ T cells from blood. The receptors originated from a female donor with HTLV-1-associated myelopathy (HAM/TSP).

Ten or more counts support this clonotype. This chain links TRBV5-1 with TRBJ2-3; D possibly corresponds to TRBD2 (7 bases). Germline assignment: CDR1 SGHRS and CDR2 YFSETQ. The CDR3 is made up of 17 amino acids. V was trimmed by 0 bases and J by 3 bases, leaving 17 bases between them. In nucleotides, the CDR3 is TGCGCCAGCAGCTTGGCCCATGGGGGGGGCCGTACAGATACGCAGTATTTT. This codes for CASSLAHGGGRTDTQYF.

This clonotype was counted at least ten times. The V call is TRBV5-4, the J call TRBJ2-7; 8 nucleotides line up with TRBD2. Germline V CDR1 and CDR2: SGHNT, YYREEE (reference sequence). The CDR3 loop spans 17 amino acids. J gave up 2 bases and V 0 bases, and 10 bases lay outside the gene matches. CDR3 in amino acids: CASSLGTGTRDTYEQYF. The DNA of the CDR3 is TGTGCCAGCAGCTTGGGTACAGGGACTAGGGATACCTACGAGCAGTACTTC. Variable domain in full (rest from reference TRBV5-4 and TRBJ2-7): ETGVTQSPTHLIKTRGQQVTLRCSSQSGHNTVSWYQQALGQGPQFIFQYYREEENGRGNFPPRFSGLQFPNYSSELNVNALELDDSALYLCASSLGTGTRDTYEQYFGPGTRLTVT.

This clonotype was picked up many times. The chain combines TRBV5-6 with TRBJ2-3; TRBD2 matches at 15 bases. This CDR3 region has 19 residues. After removal of 2 bases from V and 1 base from J, the junction contained 8 bases not matched to a gene. Germline V gene data show CDR1 as SGHDT and CDR2 as YYEEEE. CDR3 in DNA: TGTGCCAGCAGCTTCGGGACTAGCGGGAGGCGCGAGGGCACAGATACGCAGTATTTT. Translating gives CASSFGTSGRREGTDTQYF. The whole variable domain, remainder taken from reference TRBV5-6 and TRBJ2-3, is DAGVTQSPTHLIKTRGQQVTLRCSPKSGHDTVSWYQQALGQGPQFIFQYYEEEERQRGNFPDRFSGHQFPNYSSELNVNALLLGDSALYLCASSFGTSGRREGTDTQYFGPGTRLTVL.

This clonotype was counted many times. The rearrangement links TRBV15 to TRBJ2-3, with 9 bases identical to TRBD2. V lost 4 bases and J lost 7; bases outside the gene matches: 12. The CDR3 consists of 16 residues. Germline values: CDR1 LNHNV, CDR2 YYDKDF (reference sequence). This CDR3 is CATSTGLRGGLNTQYF. In DNA, the CDR3 is TGTGCCACCAGCACCGGGTTGCGGGGGGGCCTAAATACGCAGTATTTT.

Ten or more counts support this clonotype. The chain employs TRBV20-1 and TRBJ1-2; no definite D call. This CDR3 is built from 14 residues. The V and J ends lost 6 bases and 2 bases respectively, with 16 bases between them. Per germline, CDR1 DFQATT and CDR2 SNEGSKA (reference sequence). DNA for the CDR3: TGCAGTGCCAGGACGGGAAGAGCCAACTATGGCTACACCTTC. It translates to CSARTGRANYGYTF.

The table lists this clonotype with many counts. The V and J genes are TRBV7-2 and TRBJ2-1, with TRBD2 as a possible D gene (7 bases). CDR1 is SGHTA, CDR2 FQGNSA, per germline. V was cut by 2 bases and J by 5 bases, with 10 bases left in between. The CDR3 has 14 residues. The CDR3 sequence: CASSLRGGNNEQFF. The DNA for the CDR3 is TGTGCCAGCAGCTTAAGGGGGGGGAACAATGAGCAGTTCTTC.

By proportion, this clonotype is medium-sized. This sequence joins TRBV20-1 and TRBJ2-5, with 8 positions matching TRBD1. The length of the CDR3 is 12 residues. Germline values: CDR1 DFQATT, CDR2 SNEGSKA (reference sequence). Germline trimming cut 6 bases from V and 3 bases from J; bases unmatched to any gene: 3. For the CDR3, the DNA is TGCAGTGCAATGGACAGGGAAGAGACCCAGTACTTC. It translates to CSAMDREETQYF.

The chain links TRBV7-7 to TRBJ2-2; maybe TRBD2 (5 bases). The CDR3 loop spans 15 amino acids. CDR1 is SSHAT, CDR2 FNYEAQ, per germline (reference sequence). The CDR3: CVSSLDGANTGELFF. For the CDR3, the DNA is TGTGTTAGCAGCTTAGACGGGGCGAACACCGGGGAGCTGTTTTTT.